This record looks at one TCR beta chain sequence and its context. This specimen comes from a study of response to subunit inactivated influenza vaccine. MiXCR was run by TCRdb on the RT-PCR reads, yielding one entry per CDR3 protein. Here the sample spans 250,000 to 350,000 distinct CDR3 sequences, 20% to 25% being singletons. The CDR3 sequence is 14 residues long. Trimming pared 5 bases from V and 3 bases from J, leaving 14 bases between. CDR1 SGHTA and CDR2 FQGNSA come from the germline V gene. The chain links TRBV7-2 to TRBJ2-7; D is unresolved. This sequence was found in a man between 50 and 75 years old who received an inactivated influenza vaccine. The sample in question was PBMCs from blood, obtained roughly 20 months after vaccination. CDR3 sequence reads: CASSPRTALYEQYF. The CDR3 DNA reads TGTGCCAGCAGCCCTCGGACCGCACTCTACGAGCAGTACTTC.